These 19 T cell receptor beta chains were sequenced from one sample in a study of identical twins. TCRdb reanalysed the 5' RACE reads using MiXCR and keeps one entry per CDR3 protein. The repertoire holds 350,000 to 600,000 distinct CDR3 sequences, with 12% to 15% as singletons. In addition, the sample was reused for a study of yellow fever vaccine responses in identical twins.

Material: CD4+ T cells sorted from blood. The origin of the receptors is a woman aged 18-29 years in good health.

The chain carries TRBV10-3 and TRBJ2-2; D remains unclear. The CDR3 covers 13 residues. Germline lookup yields CDR1 ENHRY and CDR2 SYGVKD. The V and J ends lost 2 bases and 5 bases respectively, with 6 bases between them. CDR3 in DNA: TGTGCCATCAGTGAGGTGGGGACCGGGGAGCTGTTTTTT. As protein: CAISEVGTGELFF.

V is TRBV4-3 and J is TRBJ2-6, with D unclear. V lost 0 bases to trimming and J lost 3 bases, with 3 bases between them. Germline V gene sequence: CDR1 LGHNA, CDR2 YSLEER. CDR3 length: 14 residues. The CDR3 loop reads CASSQDLGANVLTF. The CDR3 DNA sequence: TGCGCCAGCAGCCAAGATCTTGGGGCCAACGTCCTGACTTTC.

This clonotype was recorded many times. V gene TRBV4-3 combines with J gene TRBJ2-3; possible D gene TRBD1, 6 bases. The CDR3 loop spans 17 amino acids. Germline CDR1 reads LGHNA; CDR2 reads YSLEER. The V and J ends lost 0 bases and 4 bases respectively, with 17 bases between them. The CDR3, as DNA: TGCGCCAGCAGCCAAGACGAACCGGGACATCTCGCAGATACGCAGTATTTT. Translating gives CASSQDEPGHLADTQYF.

The table lists this clonotype with a few counts. The V gene is TRBV7-2, the J gene TRBJ2-7; TRBD1 matches 9 bases. The CDR3 length is 15 residues. Germline V CDR1 and CDR2: SGHTA, FQGNSA. With V trimmed by 0 bases and J by 3 bases, 3 bases remained unmatched. CDR3 protein: CASSLAGQGYYEQYF. The CDR3, as DNA: TGTGCCAGCAGCTTAGCGGGACAGGGATACTACGAGCAGTACTTC.

This clonotype was seen only a few times. The chain couples TRBV28 to TRBJ2-3; no clear D gene. Between the trimmed V and J ends, which lost 6 bases and 7 bases, there was a span of 17 bases. Germline loops: CDR1 MDHEN, CDR2 SYDVKM. The CDR3 has 14 residues. CDR3 bases: TGTGCCAGCAGGCCTCCCAGCTCCTTCAATACGCAGTATTTT. Translation gives CASRPPSSFNTQYF.

This clonotype was seen a few times. The chain uses TRBV28 and TRBJ2-7; TRBD1 matches at 10 bases. Germline CDR1 is MDHEN and CDR2 is SYDVKM. This CDR3 region has 16 residues. Trimming removed 6 bases from V and 2 bases from J; junction bases left unmatched: 10. CDR3: CASSYLPGTGAYEQYF. CDR3 bases: TGTGCCAGCAGCTACCTCCCCGGGACAGGGGCCTACGAGCAGTACTTC.

This chain connects TRBV5-4 to TRBJ2-1; 10 bases agree with TRBD1. This CDR3 comprises 16 residues. J was trimmed by 7 bases and V by 4 bases; bases with no gene match: 11. Germline V gene lookup returns CDR1 SGHNT and CDR2 YYREEE (reference sequence). The DNA of the CDR3 is TGTGCCAGCAGCCCTGCGCGGGACAGGGGCCGAAATGAGCAGTTCTTC. Translated, it gives CASSPARDRGRNEQFF.

This clonotype was detected only a few times. The chain carries TRBV7-2 and TRBJ1-2; D might be TRBD1 (5 bases). Trimming cost V 4 bases and J 8 bases, with 17 bases left between them. Germline values: CDR1 SGHTA, CDR2 FQGNSA. The CDR3 spans 14 residues. Here the CDR3 reads CASSSGRSFSGYTF. In DNA, the CDR3 is TGTGCCAGCAGCTCGGGACGGAGTTTCTCCGGCTACACCTTC.

This clonotype was recorded a few times. This chain connects TRBV20-1 to TRBJ2-3, with 9 bases identical to TRBD1. The CDR3 totals 18 residues. The germline V gene encodes CDR1 DFQATT and CDR2 SNEGSKA (reference sequence). The V segment lost 5 bases and the J segment 0 bases; nucleotides outside the gene matches: 15. The CDR3 DNA is TGCAGTGCTGCCCACCGGTGGTTAGGGACAGGGAGCACAGATACGCAGTATTTT. Translation: CSAAHRWLGTGSTDTQYF.

The chain couples TRBV5-4 to TRBJ2-1; 7 bases agree with TRBD1. The junction had 6 bases not matched to a gene; V was cut back by 4 bases and J by 5 bases. Germline CDR1 SGHNT, CDR2 YYREEE (reference sequence). The CDR3 contains 14 residues. CDR3 bases: TGTGCCAGCAGCCCCCAGACAGGGAACAATGAGCAGTTCTTC. Protein: CASSPQTGNNEQFF. The complete variable domain, with remaining parts taken from reference TRBV5-4 and TRBJ2-1, reads ETGVTQSPTHLIKTRGQQVTLRCSSQSGHNTVSWYQQALGQGPQFIFQYYREEENGRGNFPPRFSGLQFPNYSSELNVNALELDDSALYLCASSPQTGNNEQFFGPGTRLTVL.

This clonotype was observed many times. The rearrangement uses TRBV24-1 and TRBJ2-3, with TRBD2 matching 13 bases. The germline V gene encodes CDR1 KGHDR and CDR2 SFDVKD. V shed 5 bases and J 2 bases; nucleotides not matched to a gene: 3. The CDR3 covers 16 residues. The chain's CDR3 is CATSGGLAGDTDTQYF. The CDR3, as DNA: TGTGCCACCAGTGGAGGACTAGCGGGAGACACAGATACGCAGTATTTT.

CDR3 DNA sequence: TGTGCCAGCAGTCGGTCCGGGACAGGACGGACAGATACGCAGTATTTT. Amino acid sequence: CASSRSGTGRTDTQYF. The chain uses TRBV6-2 or TRBV6-3 and TRBJ2-3, with 8 bases lining up with TRBD1. V lost 5 bases, J lost 3 bases, and 10 bases stayed unmatched. The CDR3 contains 16 residues. Germline V gene lookup returns CDR1 MNHEY and CDR2 SVGEGT.

This chain connects TRBV7-2 to TRBJ2-4; 8 bases match TRBD2. Germline values: CDR1 SGHTA, CDR2 FQGNSA. After removal of 2 bases from V and 6 bases from J, the junction contained 6 bases not matched to a gene. The CDR3 runs to 15 residues. The CDR3 loop is CASSLYGGEANIQYF. Written as DNA, the CDR3 is TGTGCCAGCAGCTTATACGGGGGGGAGGCAAACATTCAGTACTTC.

The gene calls are TRBV24-1 and TRBJ2-3; D uncertain. The CDR3 runs to 13 residues. V lost 6 bases and J 2 bases, leaving 8 bases between the germline ends. Germline values: CDR1 KGHDR, CDR2 SFDVKD. CDR3 in DNA: TGTGCCACCAGTTTCAGTTTCACAGATACGCAGTATTTT. Translation: CATSFSFTDTQYF.

This clonotype was observed a few times. The chain combines TRBV14 with TRBJ2-2; D tentatively fits TRBD1 or TRBD2 (5 bases each). The CDR3 loop spans 14 amino acids. Trimming stripped 1 base from V and 5 bases from J, with 8 bases between. Looked up from germline, CDR1 is SGHDN and CDR2 is FVKESK. CDR3 sequence reads: CASSQGGATGELFF. CDR3 in DNA: TGTGCCAGCAGCCAAGGAGGGGCTACCGGGGAGCTGTTTTTT.

The V and J genes are TRBV20-1 and TRBJ1-4; D is unclear. Between the trimmed V and J ends, which lost 5 bases and 8 bases, there was a span of 15 bases. Germline-derived CDR1 and CDR2 are DFQATT and SNEGSKA (reference sequence). The CDR3 has 13 residues. CDR3 in DNA: TGCAGTGCTTTCCGGGAACCGGGGGAAAAACTGTTTTTT. Translation gives CSAFREPGEKLFF.

In nucleotides, the CDR3 is TGTGCCAGCAGCAGCAAGACCGCCGGGGAGCTGTTTTTT. This gives the protein CASSSKTAGELFF. The chain has TRBV11-3 and TRBJ2-2; D remains ambiguous. V was trimmed by 5 bases and J by 6 bases, leaving 10 bases between them. The CDR3 extends over 13 amino acids. CDR1 and CDR2 (germline): SGHNT, YENEEA.

In this sample, this clonotype turned up a few times. This chain joins TRBV28 and TRBJ2-7; D is perhaps TRBD1 (5 bases). V was trimmed by 1 base and J by 2 bases, leaving 6 bases between them. CDR1 is MDHEN and CDR2 is SYDVKM in the germline V gene. The CDR3 is made up of 13 amino acids. CDR3 region: CASSLLGPYEQYF. DNA of the CDR3: TGTGCCAGCAGTTTATTGGGGCCCTACGAGCAGTACTTC.

This clonotype has just a few counts. The V gene is TRBV7-6, the J gene TRBJ2-7; 8 nucleotides align to TRBD1. V shed 0 bases and J 3 bases; nucleotides not matched to a gene: 1. This CDR3 is 14 amino acids long. Germline lookup yields CDR1 SGHVS and CDR2 FNYEAQ. This chain's CDR3 is CASSLAGQDYEQYF. In DNA, the CDR3 is TGTGCCAGCAGCTTAGCGGGACAGGACTACGAGCAGTACTTC.